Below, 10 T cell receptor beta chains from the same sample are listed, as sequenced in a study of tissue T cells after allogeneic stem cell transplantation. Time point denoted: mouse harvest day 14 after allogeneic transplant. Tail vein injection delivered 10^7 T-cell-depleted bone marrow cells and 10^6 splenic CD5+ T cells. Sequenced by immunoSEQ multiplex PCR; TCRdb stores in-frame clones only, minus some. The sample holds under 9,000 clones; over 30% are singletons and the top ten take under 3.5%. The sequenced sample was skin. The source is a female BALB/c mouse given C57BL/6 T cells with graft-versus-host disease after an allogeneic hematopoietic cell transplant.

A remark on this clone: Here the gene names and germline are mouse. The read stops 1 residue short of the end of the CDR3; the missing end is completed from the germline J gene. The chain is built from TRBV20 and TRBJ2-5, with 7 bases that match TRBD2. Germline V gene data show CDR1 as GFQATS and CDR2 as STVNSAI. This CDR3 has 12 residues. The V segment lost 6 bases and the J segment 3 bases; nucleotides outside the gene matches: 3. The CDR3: CGAGGVQDTQYF. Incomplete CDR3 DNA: TGTGGTGCGGGGGGGGTACAAGACACCCAGTAC.

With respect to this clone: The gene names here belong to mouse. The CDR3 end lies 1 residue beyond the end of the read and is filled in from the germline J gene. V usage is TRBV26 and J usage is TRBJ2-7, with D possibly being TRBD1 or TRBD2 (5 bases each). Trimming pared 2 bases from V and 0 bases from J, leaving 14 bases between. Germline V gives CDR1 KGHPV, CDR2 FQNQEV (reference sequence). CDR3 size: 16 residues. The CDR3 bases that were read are TGTGCCAGCAGTCTGGGGGGAGGACTTTCCTCCTATGAACAGTAC. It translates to CASSLGGGLSSYEQY. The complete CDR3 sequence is CASSLGGGLSSYEQYF. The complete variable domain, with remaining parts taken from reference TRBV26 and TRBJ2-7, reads NSKVIQTPRYLVKGQGQKAKMRCIPEKGHPVVFWYQQNKNNEFKFLINFQNQEVLQQIDMTEKRFSAECPSNSPCSLEIQSSEAGDSALYLCASSLGGGLSSYEQYFGPGTRLTVL.

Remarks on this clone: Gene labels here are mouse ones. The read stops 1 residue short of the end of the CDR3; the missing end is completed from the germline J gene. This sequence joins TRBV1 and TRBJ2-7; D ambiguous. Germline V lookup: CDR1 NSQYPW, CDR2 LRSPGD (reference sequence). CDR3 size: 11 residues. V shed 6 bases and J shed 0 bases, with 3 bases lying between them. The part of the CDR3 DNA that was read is TGCACCTGCAGGAGCTCCTATGAACAGTAC. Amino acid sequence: CTCRSSYEQY. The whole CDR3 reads CTCRSSYEQYF.

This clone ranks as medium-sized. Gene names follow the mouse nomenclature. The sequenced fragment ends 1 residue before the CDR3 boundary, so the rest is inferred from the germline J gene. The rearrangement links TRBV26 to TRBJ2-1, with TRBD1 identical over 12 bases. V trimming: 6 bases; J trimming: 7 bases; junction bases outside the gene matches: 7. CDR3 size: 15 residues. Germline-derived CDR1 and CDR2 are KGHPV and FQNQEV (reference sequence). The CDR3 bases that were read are TGTGCCAGCAGCCTGGGACAGGGGGCAGGGGCTGAGCAGTTC. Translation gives CASSLGQGAGAEQF. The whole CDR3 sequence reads CASSLGQGAGAEQFF.

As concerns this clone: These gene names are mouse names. This CDR3 is CSSSHPTTNERLFF. The covered CDR3 bases are TGCTCCAGCAGTCACCCGACAACCAACGAAAGATTATTT. The rearrangement links TRBV23 to TRBJ1-4; the table calls TRBD1, which could not be checked here. The sequence runs out 1 residue before the end of the CDR3; the remainder is reconstructed from the germline J gene. There are 14 residues in the CDR3. Looked up from germline, CDR1 is KGHTA and CDR2 is FQNQQP.

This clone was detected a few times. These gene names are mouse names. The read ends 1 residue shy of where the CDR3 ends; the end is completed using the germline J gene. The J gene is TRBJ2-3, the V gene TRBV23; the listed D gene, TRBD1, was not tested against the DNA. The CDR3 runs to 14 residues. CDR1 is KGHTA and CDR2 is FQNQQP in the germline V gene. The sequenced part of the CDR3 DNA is TGCTCCAGCAGAGACAGGGGGAGTGCAGAAACGCTGTAT. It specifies CSSRDRGSAETLY. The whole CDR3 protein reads CSSRDRGSAETLYF.

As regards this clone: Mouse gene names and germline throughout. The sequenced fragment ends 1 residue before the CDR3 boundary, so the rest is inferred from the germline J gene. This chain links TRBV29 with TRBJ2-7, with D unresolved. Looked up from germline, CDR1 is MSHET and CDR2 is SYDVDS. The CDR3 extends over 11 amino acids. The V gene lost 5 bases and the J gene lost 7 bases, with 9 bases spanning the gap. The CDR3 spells CASSNSLEQYF. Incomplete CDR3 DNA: TGTGCTAGCAGTAACAGCTTAGAACAGTAC.

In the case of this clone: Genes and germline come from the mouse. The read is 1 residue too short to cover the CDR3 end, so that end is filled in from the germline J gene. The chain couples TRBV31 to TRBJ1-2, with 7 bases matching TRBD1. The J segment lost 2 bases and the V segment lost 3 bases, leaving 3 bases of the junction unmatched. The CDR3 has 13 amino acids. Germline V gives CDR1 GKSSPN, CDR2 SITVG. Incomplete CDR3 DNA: TGTGCCTGGAGCCTGACAGGGAACTCCGACTACACC. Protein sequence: CAWSLTGNSDYT. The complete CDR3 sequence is CAWSLTGNSDYTF.

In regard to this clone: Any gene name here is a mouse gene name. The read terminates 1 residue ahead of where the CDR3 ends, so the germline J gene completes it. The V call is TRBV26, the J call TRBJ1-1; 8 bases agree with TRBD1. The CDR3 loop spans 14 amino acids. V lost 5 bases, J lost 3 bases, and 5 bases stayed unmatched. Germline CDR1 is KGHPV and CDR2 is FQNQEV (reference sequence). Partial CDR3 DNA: TGTGCCAGCAGTGTTCAGGGGGCGGACACAGAAGTCTTC. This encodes CASSVQGADTEVF. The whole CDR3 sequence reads CASSVQGADTEVFF.

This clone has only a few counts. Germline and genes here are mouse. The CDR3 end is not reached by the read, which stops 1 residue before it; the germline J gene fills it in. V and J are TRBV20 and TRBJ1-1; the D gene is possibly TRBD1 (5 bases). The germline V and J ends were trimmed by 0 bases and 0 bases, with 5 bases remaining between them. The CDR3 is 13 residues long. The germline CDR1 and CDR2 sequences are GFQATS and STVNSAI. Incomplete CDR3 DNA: TGTGGTGCTAGGGAGGGGGCAAACACAGAAGTCTTC. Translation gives CGAREGANTEVF. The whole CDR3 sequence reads CGAREGANTEVFF.